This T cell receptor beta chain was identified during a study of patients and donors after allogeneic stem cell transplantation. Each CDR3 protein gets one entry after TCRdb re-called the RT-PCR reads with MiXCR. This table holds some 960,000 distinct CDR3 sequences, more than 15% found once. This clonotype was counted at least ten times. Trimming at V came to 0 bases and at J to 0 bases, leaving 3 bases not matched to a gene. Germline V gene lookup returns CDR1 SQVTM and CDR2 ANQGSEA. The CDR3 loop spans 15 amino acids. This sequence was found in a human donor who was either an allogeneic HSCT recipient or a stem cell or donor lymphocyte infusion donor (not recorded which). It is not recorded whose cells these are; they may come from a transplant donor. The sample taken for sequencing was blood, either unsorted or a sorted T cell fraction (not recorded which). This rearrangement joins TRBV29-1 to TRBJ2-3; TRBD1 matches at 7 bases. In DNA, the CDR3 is TGCAGCGTTGAAGATGACAGGGCTAGCACAGATACGCAGTATTTT. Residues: CSVEDDRASTDTQYF.